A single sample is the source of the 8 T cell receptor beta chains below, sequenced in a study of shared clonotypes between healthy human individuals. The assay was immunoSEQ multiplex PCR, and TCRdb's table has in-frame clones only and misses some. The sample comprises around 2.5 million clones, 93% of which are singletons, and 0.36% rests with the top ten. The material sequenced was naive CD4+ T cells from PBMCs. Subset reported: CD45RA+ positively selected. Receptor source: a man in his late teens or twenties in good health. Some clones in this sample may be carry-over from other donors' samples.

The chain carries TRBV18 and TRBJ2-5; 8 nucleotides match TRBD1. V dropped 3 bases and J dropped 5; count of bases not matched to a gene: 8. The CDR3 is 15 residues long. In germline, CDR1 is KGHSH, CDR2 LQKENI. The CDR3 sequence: CASSPAGQGGETQYF. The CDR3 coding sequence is TGTGCCAGCTCACCGGCCGGACAGGGTGGGGAGACCCAGTACTTC.

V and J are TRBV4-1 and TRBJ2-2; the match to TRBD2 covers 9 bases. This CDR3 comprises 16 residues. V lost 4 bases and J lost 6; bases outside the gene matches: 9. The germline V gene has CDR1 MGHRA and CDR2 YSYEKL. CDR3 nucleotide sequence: TGCGCCAGCAGCCGCCCAGCGGGAGGTTTCGCCGGGGAGCTGTTTTTT. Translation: CASSRPAGGFAGELFF.

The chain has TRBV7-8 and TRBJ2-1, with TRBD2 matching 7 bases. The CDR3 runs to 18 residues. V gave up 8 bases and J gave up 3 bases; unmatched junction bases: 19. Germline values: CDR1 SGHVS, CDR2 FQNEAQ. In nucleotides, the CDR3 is TGTGCCAGCGGGAGCGTCGGTGGGGCGGGAGTCGTCTACAATGAGCAGTTCTTC. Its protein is CASGSVGGAGVVYNEQFF.

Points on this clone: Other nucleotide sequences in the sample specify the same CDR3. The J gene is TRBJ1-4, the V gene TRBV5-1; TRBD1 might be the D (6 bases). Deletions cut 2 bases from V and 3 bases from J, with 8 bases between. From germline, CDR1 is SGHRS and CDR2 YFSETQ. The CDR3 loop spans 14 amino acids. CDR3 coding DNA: TGCGCCAGCAGCTTAGGACAGTCTAATGAAAAACTGTTTTTT. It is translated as CASSLGQSNEKLFF. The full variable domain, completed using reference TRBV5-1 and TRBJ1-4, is KAGVTQTPRYLIKTRGQQVTLSCSPISGHRSVSWYQQTPGQGLQFLFEYFSETQRNKGNFPGRFSGRQFSNSRSEMNVSTLELGDSALYLCASSLGQSNEKLFFGSGTQLSVL.

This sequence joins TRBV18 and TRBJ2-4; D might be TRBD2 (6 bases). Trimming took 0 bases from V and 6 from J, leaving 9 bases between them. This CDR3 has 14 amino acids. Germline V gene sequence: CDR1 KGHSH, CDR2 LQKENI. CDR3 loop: CASSPPSGGNIQYF. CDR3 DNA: TGTGCCAGCTCACCACCTAGCGGTGGAAACATTCAGTACTTC. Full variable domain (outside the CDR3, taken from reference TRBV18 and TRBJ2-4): NAGVMQNPRHLVRRRGQEARLRCSPMKGHSHVYWYRQLPEEGLKFMVYLQKENIIDESGMPKERFSAEFPKEGPSILRIQQVVRGDSAAYFCASSPPSGGNIQYFGAGTRLSVL.

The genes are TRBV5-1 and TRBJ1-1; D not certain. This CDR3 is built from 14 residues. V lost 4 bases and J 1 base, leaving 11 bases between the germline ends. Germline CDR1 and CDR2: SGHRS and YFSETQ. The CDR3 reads CASSNFRQNTEAFF. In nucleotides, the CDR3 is TGCGCCAGCAGCAACTTCCGACAGAACACTGAAGCTTTCTTT.

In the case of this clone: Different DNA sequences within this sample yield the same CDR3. CDR3 loop: CASSFSSEKLFF. The DNA for the CDR3 is TGCGCCAGCAGCTTTTCGAGTGAAAAACTGTTTTTT. The chain links TRBV5-1 to TRBJ1-4; D is uncertain. Germline CDR1 reads SGHRS; CDR2 reads YFSETQ. The ends were cut back, 2 bases at V and 7 bases at J, with 6 bases in the middle. The CDR3 is 12 amino acids. The complete variable domain, with remaining parts taken from reference TRBV5-1 and TRBJ1-4, reads KAGVTQTPRYLIKTRGQQVTLSCSPISGHRSVSWYQQTPGQGLQFLFEYFSETQRNKGNFPGRFSGRQFSNSRSEMNVSTLELGDSALYLCASSFSSEKLFFGSGTQLSVL.

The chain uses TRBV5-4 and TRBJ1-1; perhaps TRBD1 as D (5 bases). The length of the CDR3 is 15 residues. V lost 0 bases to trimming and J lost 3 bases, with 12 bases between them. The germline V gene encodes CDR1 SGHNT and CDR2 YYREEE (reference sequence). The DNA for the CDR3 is TGTGCCAGCAGCTTGGTGGCAGGGTCCCACACTGAAGCTTTCTTT. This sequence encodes CASSLVAGSHTEAFF.